Listed here is a single T cell receptor beta chain. Antigen: not known. The data are from a study of T cell responses to AZD1222 COVID-19 vaccine. Whole-study findings and limits: Spike-specific TCR breadth rose after two AZD1222 doses, and depth rose as well. Sampling captured repertoires only after the peak T cell response. Mapped onto spike, vaccine-associated CD4 TCRs spanned it and were dominant at 160-218 and 743-854.

Some clones are missing from TCRdb's copy, which holds only in-frame ones; the method was immunoSEQ multiplex PCR. This repertoire shows tens of thousands of clones, roughly nine tenths found once; its top ten account for 2% to 2.5%. The CDR3 contains 15 residues. The germline V gene encodes CDR1 SGHRS and CDR2 YFSETQ. The V and J ends lost 1 base and 1 base respectively, with 10 bases between them. The sequencing used peripheral blood, collected on day 0 of AZD1222 vaccination. This chain joins TRBV5-1 and TRBJ2-3; D tentatively reads TRBD1 or TRBD2 (5 bases each). The TCR was taken from an adult in good health. CDR3 residues: CASSLTVGGTDTQYF. DNA of the CDR3: TGCGCCAGCAGCTTGACGGTGGGGGGCACAGATACGCAGTATTTT.